This is a list of T cell receptor beta chains from one sample in a study of control samples from healthy donors and cancer patients. Profiled with immunoSEQ multiplex PCR; TCRdb holds only in-frame clones, not every one. The table includes around 100,000 clones, roughly 92% detected once. Sequenced: blood. All receptors come from a human donor in good health. The donor label of this sample is uncertain. Each CDR3 is given with its conserved first and last residue. A D gene is named only where the DNA matches it firmly. A row's size may be missing; if present it is once, few, many or a size class.

V: TRBV3-1/TRBV3-2; size: .; D: .; J: TRBJ2-7; CDR3: CASSQQGGDYEQYF; DNA: TGTGCCAGCAGCCAGCAGGGGGGCGACTACGAGCAGTACTTC
V: TRBV3-1/TRBV3-2; size: .; D: TRBD1; J: TRBJ2-1; CDR3: CASSQGFQGANEQFF; DNA: TGTGCCAGCAGCCAAGGTTTCCAGGGGGCGAATGAGCAGTTCTTC
V: TRBV7-2; size: .; D: .; J: TRBJ1-2; CDR3: CASSLRGGADYGYTF; DNA: TGTGCCAGCAGCTTACGGGGGGGCGCGGACTATGGCTACACCTTC
V: TRBV7-6; size: .; D: .; J: TRBJ1-3; CDR3: CASSLGVTRTSGNTIYF; DNA: TGTGCCAGCAGCCTAGGGGTCACTAGGACCTCTGGAAACACCATATATTTT
V: TRBV6-5; size: .; D: .; J: TRBJ1-1; CDR3: CASRHWNTEAFF; DNA: TGTGCCAGCCGTCATTGGAACACTGAAGCTTTCTTT
V: TRBV3-1/TRBV3-2; size: once; D: .; J: TRBJ1-4; CDR3: CASSQAAYNEKLFF; DNA: TGTGCCAGCAGCCAAGCCGCATATAATGAAAAACTGTTTTTT
V: TRBV5-1; size: .; D: .; J: TRBJ1-4; CDR3: CASSIVPANEKLFF; DNA: TGCGCCAGCAGTATAGTTCCGGCTAATGAAAAACTGTTTTTT
V: TRBV18; size: few; D: TRBD2; J: TRBJ2-2; CDR3: CASSPPTRGGNTGELFF; DNA: TGTGCCAGCTCACCACCGACGCGGGGGGGCAACACCGGGGAGCTGTTTTTT
V: TRBV6-4; size: .; D: TRBD1; J: TRBJ2-3; CDR3: CASSDSGQGAGTDTQYF; DNA: TGTGCCAGCAGTGACTCTGGACAGGGGGCGGGCACAGATACGCAGTATTTT
V: TRBV4-1; size: .; D: TRBD2; J: TRBJ2-7; CDR3: CASSQGPSGGTYEQYF; DNA: TGCGCCAGCAGCCAAGGCCCCAGCGGGGGGACCTACGAGCAGTACTTC
V: TRBV6-1; size: .; D: TRBD1; J: TRBJ1-4; CDR3: CASSEAQGGVEKLFF; DNA: TGTGCCAGCAGTGAAGCTCAGGGGGGTGTTGAAAAACTGTTTTTT
V: TRBV9; size: .; D: .; J: TRBJ1-5; CDR3: CASSVDLGANQPQHF; DNA: TGTGCCAGCAGCGTAGATTTGGGGGCAAATCAGCCCCAGCATTTT
V: TRBV6-1; size: once; D: .; J: TRBJ1-2; CDR3: CASSALGAGVHLRGYGYTF; DNA: TGTGCCAGCAGTGCCCTCGGGGCAGGGGTTCATCTCCGGGGTTATGGCTACACCTTC
V: TRBV6-5; size: .; D: TRBD1; J: TRBJ1-6; CDR3: CASSYDRVSSPLHF; DNA: TGTGCCAGCAGTTACGACAGGGTGTCTTCACCCCTCCACTTT
V: TRBV11-2; size: .; D: .; J: TRBJ2-7; CDR3: CASSLGVTYEQYF; DNA: TGTGCCAGCAGCTTAGGAGTTACCTACGAGCAGTACTTC
V: TRBV9; size: .; D: TRBD2; J: TRBJ2-1; CDR3: CASSVGSGGANEQFF; DNA: TGTGCCAGCAGCGTAGGTAGCGGGGGGGCAAACGAGCAGTTCTTC
V: TRBV7-2; size: .; D: .; J: TRBJ1-1; CDR3: CASRKDGVEAFF; DNA: TGTGCCAGCAGGAAGGACGGGGTTGAAGCTTTCTTT
V: TRBV7-2; size: .; D: TRBD1; J: TRBJ1-4; CDR3: CASATGTAIIGEKLFF; DNA: TGTGCCAGCGCGACGGGGACAGCAATAATAGGGGAAAAACTGTTTTTT
V: TRBV2; size: .; D: TRBD1; J: TRBJ1-6; CDR3: CASRGTGFTNSPLHF; DNA: TGTGCCAGCAGGGGGACAGGGTTTACTAATTCACCCCTCCACTTT
V: TRBV30; size: .; D: TRBD2; J: TRBJ2-1; CDR3: CAASGGAYNEQFF; DNA: TGTGCCGCTAGCGGGGGGGCCTACAATGAGCAGTTCTTC
V: TRBV18; size: .; D: .; J: TRBJ1-1; CDR3: CASSPDSGATEAFF; DNA: TGTGCCAGCTCACCGGACAGCGGGGCTACTGAAGCTTTCTTT
V: TRBV27; size: .; D: .; J: TRBJ1-1; CDR3: CASSFRGVNTEAFF; DNA: TGTGCCAGCAGTTTTAGGGGGGTGAACACTGAAGCTTTCTTT
V: TRBV29-1; size: .; D: .; J: TRBJ1-1; CDR3: CSAKGQSNTEAFF; DNA: TGCAGCGCAAAAGGACAGTCGAACACTGAAGCTTTCTTT
V: TRBV11-2; size: .; D: .; J: TRBJ1-2; CDR3: CASSLEPSTSARYTF; DNA: TGTGCCAGCAGCTTAGAGCCCTCCACCTCCGCTCGCTACACCTTC
V: TRBV9; size: .; D: TRBD2; J: TRBJ2-5; CDR3: CASSKRISGGQETQYF; DNA: TGTGCCAGCAGCAAGCGGATTAGCGGGGGGCAAGAGACCCAGTACTTC
V: TRBV6-2/TRBV6-3; size: .; D: .; J: TRBJ1-5; CDR3: CASSYGLQAYQPQHF; DNA: TGTGCCAGCAGTTACGGCTTGCAGGCTTATCAGCCCCAGCATTTT
V: TRBV5-1; size: .; D: .; J: TRBJ1-1; CDR3: CASSLDRAGGGTEAFF; DNA: TGCGCCAGCAGCCTAGACCGAGCGGGGGGCGGCACTGAAGCTTTCTTT
V: TRBV28; size: .; D: TRBD1; J: TRBJ1-4; CDR3: CASSSPALGQSNEKLFF; DNA: TGTGCCAGCAGCTCACCCGCGCTGGGACAGTCTAATGAAAAACTGTTTTTT
V: TRBV10-3; size: .; D: .; J: TRBJ1-4; CDR3: CAIRGSLDEKLFF; DNA: TGTGCCATTAGAGGGAGCCTAGATGAAAAACTGTTTTTT
V: TRBV5-1; size: few; D: TRBD2; J: TRBJ2-5; CDR3: CASSPGGPQETQYF; DNA: TGCGCCAGCAGCCCGGGGGGGCCTCAAGAGACCCAGTACTTC
V: TRBV16; size: .; D: .; J: TRBJ1-4; CDR3: CASSQIGMSNEKLFF; DNA: TGTGCCAGCAGCCAAATCGGGATGTCTAATGAAAAACTGTTTTTT
V: TRBV30; size: .; D: .; J: TRBJ1-2; CDR3: CAWSQVGNGYTF; DNA: TGTGCCTGGAGCCAGGTTGGGAATGGCTACACCTTC
V: TRBV5-4; size: .; D: .; J: TRBJ2-2; CDR3: CASSLGLGTGELFF; DNA: TGTGCCAGCAGCCTGGGGCTGGGCACCGGGGAGCTGTTTTTT
V: TRBV3-1/TRBV3-2; size: .; D: .; J: TRBJ1-2; CDR3: CASSQDNTGNYGYTF; DNA: TGTGCCAGCAGCCAAGACAATACGGGGAACTATGGCTACACCTTC
V: TRBV9; size: .; D: .; J: TRBJ1-6; CDR3: CASSVEVNNSPLHF; DNA: TGTGCCAGCAGCGTAGAAGTCAATAATTCACCCCTCCACTTT
V: TRBV30; size: .; D: .; J: TRBJ2-7; CDR3: CAWTYQGIWSEQYF; DNA: TGTGCCTGGACCTACCAGGGAATTTGGAGTGAGCAGTACTTC
V: TRBV5-5; size: .; D: .; J: TRBJ2-7; CDR3: CASSTQRVPSYEQYF; DNA: TGTGCCAGCAGTACCCAAAGGGTGCCAAGCTACGAGCAGTACTTC
V: TRBV2; size: .; D: TRBD2; J: TRBJ2-2; CDR3: CASSESGVATGELFF; DNA: TGTGCCAGCAGCGAAAGCGGGGTGGCCACCGGGGAGCTGTTTTTT
V: TRBV6-1; size: .; D: .; J: TRBJ1-5; CDR3: CASSEGAVSNQPQHF; DNA: TGTGCCAGCAGTGAAGGGGCAGTTAGCAATCAGCCCCAGCATTTT
V: TRBV7-9; size: .; D: .; J: TRBJ1-6; CDR3: CASKDSINSPLHF; DNA: TGTGCCAGCAAGGACAGCATAAATTCACCCCTCCACTTT
V: TRBV9; size: .; D: .; J: TRBJ2-2; CDR3: CASSVRGAGVTGELFF; DNA: TGTGCCAGCAGCGTCCGAGGGGCAGGTGTGACCGGGGAGCTGTTTTTT
V: TRBV19; size: .; D: TRBD1; J: TRBJ1-1; CDR3: CASSPGTGGNTEAFF; DNA: TGTGCCAGTAGTCCTGGGACAGGGGGTAACACTGAAGCTTTCTTT
V: TRBV7-9; size: .; D: .; J: TRBJ1-4; CDR3: CASSPKGGDEKLFF; DNA: TGTGCCAGCAGCCCCAAGGGGGGGGATGAAAAACTGTTTTTT
V: TRBV4-3; size: .; D: TRBD1; J: TRBJ1-4; CDR3: CASSQGQGTNEKLFF; DNA: TGCGCCAGCAGCCAAGGACAGGGGACAAATGAAAAACTGTTTTTT
V: TRBV19; size: .; D: TRBD1; J: TRBJ2-1; CDR3: CASSNRGGSYNEQFF; DNA: TGTGCCAGTAGTAACAGGGGTGGCTCCTACAATGAGCAGTTCTTC
V: TRBV30; size: .; D: .; J: TRBJ2-5; CDR3: CAWSVHVETQYF; DNA: TGTGCCTGGAGTGTACATGTGGAGACCCAGTACTTC
V: TRBV5-1; size: once; D: .; J: TRBJ1-2; CDR3: CASSLDPGREHRGYTF; DNA: TGCGCCAGCAGCTTGGATCCGGGCAGGGAGCACCGTGGCTACACCTTC
V: TRBV5-5; size: .; D: TRBD1; J: TRBJ1-2; CDR3: CASSLIPTGLYGYTF; DNA: TGTGCCAGCAGCCTGATACCGACAGGGCTCTATGGCTACACCTTC
V: TRBV6-2/TRBV6-3; size: few; D: .; J: TRBJ1-2; CDR3: CASSRFQGYGYTF; DNA: TGTGCCAGCAGCCGATTTCAGGGATATGGCTACACCTTC
V: TRBV28; size: .; D: .; J: TRBJ1-5; CDR3: CASVSRVNQPQHF; DNA: TGTGCCAGCGTGAGTCGGGTAAATCAGCCCCAGCATTTT
V: TRBV27; size: .; D: TRBD2; J: TRBJ2-2; CDR3: CASSLSRRGGITGELFF; DNA: TGTGCCAGCAGTTTATCGCGGCGGGGGGGCATCACCGGGGAGCTGTTTTTT
V: TRBV11-3; size: .; D: .; J: TRBJ2-2; CDR3: CASSLGGNTGELFF; DNA: TGTGCCAGCAGCTTAGGGGGGAACACCGGGGAGCTGTTTTTT
V: TRBV28; size: .; D: .; J: TRBJ2-5; CDR3: CASSLPSYSQETQYF; DNA: TGTGCCAGCAGTTTACCCAGCTACTCCCAAGAGACCCAGTACTTC
V: TRBV21-1; size: .; D: .; J: TRBJ1-3; CDR3: CASSKHRGATGNTIYF; DNA: TGTGCCAGCAGCAAACATCGGGGCGCTACAGGAAACACCATATATTTT
V: TRBV29-1; size: .; D: .; J: TRBJ1-2; CDR3: CSVEDMTGRGYTF; DNA: TGCAGCGTTGAAGATATGACAGGCAGGGGCTACACCTTC